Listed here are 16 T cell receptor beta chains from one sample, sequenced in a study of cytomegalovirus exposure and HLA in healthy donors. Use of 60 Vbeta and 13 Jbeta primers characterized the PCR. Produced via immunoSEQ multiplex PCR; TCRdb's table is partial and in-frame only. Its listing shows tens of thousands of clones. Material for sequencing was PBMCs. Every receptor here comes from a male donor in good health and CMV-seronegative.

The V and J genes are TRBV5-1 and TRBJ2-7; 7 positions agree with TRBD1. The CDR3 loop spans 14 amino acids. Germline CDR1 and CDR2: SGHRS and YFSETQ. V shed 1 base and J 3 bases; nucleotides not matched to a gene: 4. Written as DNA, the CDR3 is TGCGCCAGCAGCTTGTCGGGACAGATCTACGAGCAGTACTTC. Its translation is CASSLSGQIYEQYF.

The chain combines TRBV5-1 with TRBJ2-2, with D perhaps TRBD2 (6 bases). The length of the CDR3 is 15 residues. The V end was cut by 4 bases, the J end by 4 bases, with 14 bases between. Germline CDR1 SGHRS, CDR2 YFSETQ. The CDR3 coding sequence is TGCGCCAGCAGCACTCAAACTAGCTTCACCGGGGAGCTGTTTTTT. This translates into CASSTQTSFTGELFF.

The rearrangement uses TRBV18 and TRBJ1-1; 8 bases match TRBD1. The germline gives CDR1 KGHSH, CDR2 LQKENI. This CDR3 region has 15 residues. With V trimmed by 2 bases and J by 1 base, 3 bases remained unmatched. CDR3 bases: TGTGCCAGCTCACCATTGGACAGGGCGAACACTGAAGCTTTCTTT. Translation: CASSPLDRANTEAFF.

Written as DNA, the CDR3 is TGTGCCAGCAGACTTGGGACCCGAAGACAGGGACCCTATGGCTACACCTTC. Protein: CASRLGTRRQGPYGYTF. The chain uses TRBV7-8 and TRBJ1-2; 7 positions agree with TRBD1. Germline values: CDR1 SGHVS, CDR2 FQNEAQ. The J segment lost 4 bases and the V segment lost 6 bases, leaving 17 bases of the junction unmatched. There are 17 residues in the CDR3.

The CDR3 region has the DNA TGTGCCAGTAGTATGTTCGCAGATAACTATGGCTACACCTTC. Its protein product is CASSMFADNYGYTF. The chain is built from TRBV19 and TRBJ1-2; no reliable D call. The CDR3 is 14 amino acids. Germline values: CDR1 LNHDA, CDR2 SQIVND (reference sequence). Trimming removed 3 bases from V and 1 base from J, with 9 bases in between.

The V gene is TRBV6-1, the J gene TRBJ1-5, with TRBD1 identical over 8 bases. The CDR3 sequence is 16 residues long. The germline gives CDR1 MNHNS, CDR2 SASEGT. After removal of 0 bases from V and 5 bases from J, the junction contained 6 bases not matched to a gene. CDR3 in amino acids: CASSEAGTGFHQPQHF. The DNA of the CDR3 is TGTGCCAGCAGTGAAGCGGGGACAGGTTTTCATCAGCCCCAGCATTTT.

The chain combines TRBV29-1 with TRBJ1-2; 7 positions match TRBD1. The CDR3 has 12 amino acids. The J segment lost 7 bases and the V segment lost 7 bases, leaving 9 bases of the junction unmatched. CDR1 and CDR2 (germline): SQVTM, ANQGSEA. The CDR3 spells CSGGDSAFGYTF. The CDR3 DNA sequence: TGCAGCGGGGGGGACAGTGCCTTTGGCTACACCTTC.

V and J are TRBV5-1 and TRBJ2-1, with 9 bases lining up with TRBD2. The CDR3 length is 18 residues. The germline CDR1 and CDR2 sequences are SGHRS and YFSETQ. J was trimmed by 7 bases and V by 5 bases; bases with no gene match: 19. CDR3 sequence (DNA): TGCGCCAGCAGGGGCCTAGCGGGATATATGTTTACGGGGAATGAGCAGTTCTTC. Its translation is CASRGLAGYMFTGNEQFF. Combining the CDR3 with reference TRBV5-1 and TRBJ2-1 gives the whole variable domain KAGVTQTPRYLIKTRGQQVTLSCSPISGHRSVSWYQQTPGQGLQFLFEYFSETQRNKGNFPGRFSGRQFSNSRSEMNVSTLELGDSALYLCASRGLAGYMFTGNEQFFGPGTRLTVL.

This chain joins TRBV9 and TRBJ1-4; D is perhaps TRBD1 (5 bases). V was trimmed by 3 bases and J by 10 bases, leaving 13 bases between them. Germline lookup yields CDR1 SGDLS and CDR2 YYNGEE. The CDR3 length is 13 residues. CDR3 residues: CASSADQGRKLFF. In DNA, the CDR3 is TGTGCCAGCAGCGCGGACCAGGGAAGAAAACTGTTTTTT.

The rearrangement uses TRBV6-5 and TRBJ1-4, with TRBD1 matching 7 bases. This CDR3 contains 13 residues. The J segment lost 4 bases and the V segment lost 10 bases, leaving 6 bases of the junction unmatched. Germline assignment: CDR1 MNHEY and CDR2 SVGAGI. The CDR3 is CATQTGVNEKLFF. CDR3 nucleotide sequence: TGTGCCACCCAAACAGGGGTTAATGAAAAACTGTTTTTT.

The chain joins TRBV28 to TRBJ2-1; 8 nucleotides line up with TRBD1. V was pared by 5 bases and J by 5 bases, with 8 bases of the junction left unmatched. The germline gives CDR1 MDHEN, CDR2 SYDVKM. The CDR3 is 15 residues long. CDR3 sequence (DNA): TGTGCCAGCAGTATGCGGACAGGGCCCGACAATGAGCAGTTCTTC. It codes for CASSMRTGPDNEQFF.

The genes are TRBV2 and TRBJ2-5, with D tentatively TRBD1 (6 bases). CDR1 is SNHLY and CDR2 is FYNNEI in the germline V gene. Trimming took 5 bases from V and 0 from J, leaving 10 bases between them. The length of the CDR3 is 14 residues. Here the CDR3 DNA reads TGTGCCAGCAGTTCCGGACAGAACCAAGAGACCCAGTACTTC. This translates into CASSSGQNQETQYF.

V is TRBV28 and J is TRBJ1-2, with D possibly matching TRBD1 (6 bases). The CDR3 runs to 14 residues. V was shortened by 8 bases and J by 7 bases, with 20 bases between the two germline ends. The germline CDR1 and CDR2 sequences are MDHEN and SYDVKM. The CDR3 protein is CASRAPQGQGGYTF. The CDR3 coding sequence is TGTGCCAGCCGGGCCCCACAGGGCCAGGGTGGCTACACCTTC.

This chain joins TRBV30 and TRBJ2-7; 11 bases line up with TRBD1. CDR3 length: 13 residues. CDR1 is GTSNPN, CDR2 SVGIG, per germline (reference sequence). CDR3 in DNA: TGTGCGGGCTTCGGGACAGGGGGATACGAGCAGTACTTC. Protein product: CAGFGTGGYEQYF.

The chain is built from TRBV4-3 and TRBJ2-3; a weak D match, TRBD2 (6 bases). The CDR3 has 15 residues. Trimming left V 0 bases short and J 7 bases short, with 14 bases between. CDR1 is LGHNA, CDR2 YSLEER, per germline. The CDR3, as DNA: TGCGCCAGCAGCCAAGATTCTCCGGGGGTAAATACGCAGTATTTT. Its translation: CASSQDSPGVNTQYF.

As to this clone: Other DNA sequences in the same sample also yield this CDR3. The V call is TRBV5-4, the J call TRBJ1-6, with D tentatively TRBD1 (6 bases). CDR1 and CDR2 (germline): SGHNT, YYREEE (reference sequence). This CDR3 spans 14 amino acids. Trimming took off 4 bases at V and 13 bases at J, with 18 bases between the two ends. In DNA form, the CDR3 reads TGTGCCAGCAGCGGCCCGGACAGCGACCGGCCCCTCCACTTT. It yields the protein CASSGPDSDRPLHF.